This T cell receptor beta chain derives from a study of blood T cells in healthy people across ages. Next came a second PCR, run for about 7 to 12 cycles, which used a sample-barcoded 5' primer along with a J-beta primer mix. TCRdb processed the 5' RACE reads anew with MiXCR; each CDR3 protein has one entry. The table shows about 780,000 distinct CDR3 sequences, with around 45% occurring only once. General study points: Observed TCR beta diversity per million T cells went down as age went up. This fall followed a roughly linear course with age.

A word on this clonotype: Its antigen is currently unknown.

Sequenced sample: blood. The TCR was taken from an older man in good health.

In nucleotides, the CDR3 is TGTGCCAGCAGTGAGGCTCCCCCGGACACCGGGGAGCTGTTTTTT. Translated, it gives CASSEAPPDTGELFF. The chain uses TRBV2 and TRBJ2-2; D gene unclear. The CDR3 covers 15 residues. Germline V gives CDR1 SNHLY, CDR2 FYNNEI. Trimming left V 3 bases short and J 3 bases short, with 11 bases between.